The entry below describes one T cell receptor (beta chain). TCRdb re-called the PCR reads with MiXCR, one entry per CDR3 protein. The data hold about 20,000 distinct CDR3 sequences, with under 45% observed a single time. This specimen comes from a study of tumor-infiltrating lymphocytes in oesophageal squamous cell carcinoma. Sequenced: esophageal tumor tissue. The sequence derives from a male donor with esophageal squamous cell carcinoma.

The CDR3 sequence: CASATGTGGPLDTF. The DNA of the CDR3 is TGTGCCAGCGCAACCGGGACAGGGGGCCCCTTGGACACCTTC. The chain joins TRBV7-2 to TRBJ1-2; 12 bases agree with TRBD1. The trim removed 8 bases at V and 12 bases at J, leaving 13 bases unmatched. The CDR3 is 14 amino acids. Germline lookup yields CDR1 SGHTA and CDR2 FQGNSA.